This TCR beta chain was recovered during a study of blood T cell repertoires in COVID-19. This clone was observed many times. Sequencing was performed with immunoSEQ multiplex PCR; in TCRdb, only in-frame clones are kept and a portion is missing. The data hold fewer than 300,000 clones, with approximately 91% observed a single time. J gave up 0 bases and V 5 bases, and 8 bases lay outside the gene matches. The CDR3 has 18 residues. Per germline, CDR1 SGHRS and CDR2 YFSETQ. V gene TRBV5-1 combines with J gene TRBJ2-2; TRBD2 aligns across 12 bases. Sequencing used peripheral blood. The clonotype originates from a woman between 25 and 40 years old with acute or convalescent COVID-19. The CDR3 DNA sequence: TGCGCCAGCAGATCCGGGACTAGCGGGTACGCGAACACCGGGGAGCTGTTTTTT. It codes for CASRSGTSGYANTGELFF.